Listed below are T cell receptor beta chains from one sample, sequenced in a study of response to subunit inactivated influenza vaccine. TCRdb used MiXCR to reprocess the RT-PCR reads, holding one entry per CDR3 protein. Seen here are hundreds of thousands of distinct CDR3 sequences, around 15% observed once, and the top ten hold less than 8.5%. The sample in question was PBMCs from blood, obtained approximately 15 days before vaccination. All receptors derive from a man aged 50 to 60 who received an inactivated influenza vaccine. CDR3s include the opening cysteine and the closing phenylalanine or tryptophan. D genes are given only for firm matches. Where a row states a size, it is once, few, many or the class of an expanded clone; other rows omit it.

V gene: TRBV10-3; J gene: TRBJ2-1; D gene: TRBD2; clone size: NA; CDR3 protein: CAISGWTSGDRNEQFF; CDR3 DNA: TGTGCCATCAGTGGGTGGACTAGCGGGGATCGCAATGAGCAGTTCTTC
V gene: TRBV7-2; J gene: TRBJ1-4; D gene: NA; clone size: NA; CDR3 protein: CASSRDSTFEKLFF; CDR3 DNA: TGTGCCAGCAGCCGAGACAGTACCTTTGAAAAACTGTTTTTT
V gene: TRBV2; J gene: TRBJ2-7; D gene: NA; clone size: many; CDR3 protein: CASSDRSVYEQYF; CDR3 DNA: TGTGCCAGCAGTGATCGGAGCGTCTACGAGCAGTACTTC
V gene: TRBV28; J gene: TRBJ2-7; D gene: TRBD1; clone size: NA; CDR3 protein: CASSLRGQGDEQYF; CDR3 DNA: TGTGCCAGCAGTTTAAGGGGACAGGGGGACGAGCAGTACTTC
V gene: TRBV30; J gene: TRBJ2-7; D gene: NA; clone size: NA; CDR3 protein: CAREGDSTYEQYF; CDR3 DNA: TGTGCCAGGGAGGGGGACAGTACCTACGAGCAGTACTTC
V gene: TRBV20-1; J gene: TRBJ2-1; D gene: NA; clone size: many; CDR3 protein: CSAQRQSSDEQFF; CDR3 DNA: TGCAGTGCCCAGCGTCAGAGTAGCGATGAGCAGTTCTTC
V gene: TRBV18; J gene: TRBJ2-7; D gene: NA; clone size: NA; CDR3 protein: CASSPGTLSYEQYF; CDR3 DNA: TGTGCCAGCTCACCTGGGACCCTCTCCTACGAGCAGTACTTC
V gene: TRBV9; J gene: TRBJ2-1; D gene: TRBD1; clone size: NA; CDR3 protein: CASSQTNPGQGYNEQFF; CDR3 DNA: TGTGCCAGCAGCCAAACAAACCCGGGACAGGGGTACAATGAGCAGTTCTTC
V gene: TRBV7-2; J gene: TRBJ2-7; D gene: NA; clone size: few; CDR3 protein: CASSLRWQGPYEQYF; CDR3 DNA: TGTGCCAGCAGCTTAAGGTGGCAGGGTCCCTACGAGCAGTACTTC
V gene: TRBV2; J gene: TRBJ2-1; D gene: TRBD1; clone size: few; CDR3 protein: CASSVVGQNEQFF; CDR3 DNA: TGTGCCAGCAGTGTAGTGGGACAGAATGAGCAGTTCTTC
V gene: TRBV12-3/TRBV12-4; J gene: TRBJ1-3; D gene: NA; clone size: NA; CDR3 protein: CASSWVGLSGNTIYF; CDR3 DNA: TGTGCCAGCAGTTGGGTGGGGCTGAGTGGAAACACCATATATTTT
V gene: TRBV15; J gene: TRBJ2-1; D gene: NA; clone size: few; CDR3 protein: CATSRAETWMGNEQFF; CDR3 DNA: TGTGCCACCAGCAGAGCGGAGACCTGGATGGGGAATGAGCAGTTCTTC
V gene: TRBV4-1; J gene: TRBJ2-3; D gene: NA; clone size: few; CDR3 protein: CASSQPFDTQYF; CDR3 DNA: TGCGCCAGCAGCCAACCCTTCGATACGCAGTATTTT
V gene: TRBV13; J gene: TRBJ2-7; D gene: TRBD1; clone size: NA; CDR3 protein: CASSDYRGSYEQYF; CDR3 DNA: TGTGCCAGCAGCGATTACAGGGGCTCCTACGAGCAGTACTTC
V gene: TRBV4-3; J gene: TRBJ1-6; D gene: NA; clone size: few; CDR3 protein: CASRKGGVNSPLHF; CDR3 DNA: TGCGCCAGCAGAAAGGGGGGAGTGAATTCACCCCTCCACTTT
V gene: TRBV20-1; J gene: TRBJ1-1; D gene: NA; clone size: few; CDR3 protein: CSARQGPAGGNTEAFF; CDR3 DNA: TGCAGTGCTAGGCAGGGACCCGCTGGGGGAAACACTGAAGCTTTCTTT
V gene: TRBV4-3; J gene: TRBJ1-5; D gene: NA; clone size: few; CDR3 protein: CASSQETGQPQHF; CDR3 DNA: TGCGCCAGCAGCCAAGAAACAGGGCAGCCCCAGCATTTT
V gene: TRBV3-1; J gene: TRBJ2-5; D gene: NA; clone size: few; CDR3 protein: CASNRAGETQYF; CDR3 DNA: TGTGCCAGCAACCGCGCGGGGGAGACCCAGTACTTC
V gene: TRBV28; J gene: TRBJ1-6; D gene: TRBD1; clone size: NA; CDR3 protein: CASSPRTGGAAFGNSPLHF; CDR3 DNA: TGTGCCAGCAGTCCTCGGACAGGGGGCGCGGCCTTTGGTAATTCACCCCTCCACTTT
V gene: TRBV4-2; J gene: TRBJ2-3; D gene: NA; clone size: many; CDR3 protein: CASSTGQGGSDTQYF; CDR3 DNA: TGTGCCAGCAGCACTGGACAGGGAGGGTCAGATACGCAGTATTTT
V gene: TRBV15; J gene: TRBJ2-1; D gene: TRBD2; clone size: few; CDR3 protein: CATSAGLVIAYNEQFF; CDR3 DNA: TGTGCCACCAGCGCGGGACTAGTGATAGCCTACAATGAGCAGTTCTTC
V gene: TRBV7-6; J gene: TRBJ2-2; D gene: NA; clone size: NA; CDR3 protein: CASSSPGSNTGELFF; CDR3 DNA: TGTGCCAGCAGCTCTCCAGGGTCGAACACCGGGGAGCTGTTTTTT
V gene: TRBV6-2/TRBV6-3; J gene: TRBJ2-7; D gene: NA; clone size: few; CDR3 protein: CASRKTTFYEQYF; CDR3 DNA: TGTGCCAGCAGGAAGACTACTTTCTACGAGCAGTACTTC
V gene: TRBV10-3; J gene: TRBJ2-3; D gene: NA; clone size: many; CDR3 protein: CAISDGGSGDTQYF; CDR3 DNA: TGTGCCATCAGTGACGGGGGCTCAGGGGATACGCAGTATTTT
V gene: TRBV5-5; J gene: TRBJ1-1; D gene: TRBD1; clone size: NA; CDR3 protein: CASSLAGNQGAFSIAFF; CDR3 DNA: TGTGCCAGCAGCTTGGCCGGGAATCAGGGGGCATTTTCTATAGCTTTCTTT
V gene: TRBV5-5; J gene: TRBJ2-1; D gene: NA; clone size: NA; CDR3 protein: CASSSPGGYEQFF; CDR3 DNA: TGTGCCAGCAGCTCCCCAGGGGGGTATGAGCAGTTCTTC
V gene: TRBV7-2; J gene: TRBJ2-7; D gene: TRBD1; clone size: few; CDR3 protein: CASSNRQGWEQYF; CDR3 DNA: TGTGCCAGCAGCAACCGACAGGGTTGGGAGCAGTACTTC
V gene: TRBV6-5; J gene: TRBJ2-7; D gene: TRBD1; clone size: few; CDR3 protein: CASSSADRGGNEQYF; CDR3 DNA: TGTGCCAGCAGTTCAGCCGACAGGGGCGGTAACGAGCAGTACTTC
V gene: TRBV18; J gene: TRBJ2-7; D gene: TRBD1; clone size: few; CDR3 protein: CASSIGQGIEEQYF; CDR3 DNA: TGTGCCAGCTCGATAGGACAGGGAATTGAAGAGCAGTACTTC
V gene: TRBV24-1; J gene: TRBJ2-5; D gene: TRBD2; clone size: NA; CDR3 protein: CATSPGGTETQYF; CDR3 DNA: TGTGCCACCAGTCCGGGGGGTACTGAGACCCAGTACTTC
V gene: TRBV30; J gene: TRBJ2-2; D gene: NA; clone size: few; CDR3 protein: CAWSAPGSNTGELFF; CDR3 DNA: TGTGCCTGGAGCGCTCCAGGGAGCAACACCGGGGAGCTGTTTTTT
V gene: TRBV20-1; J gene: TRBJ2-1; D gene: NA; clone size: NA; CDR3 protein: CSAQTRYSYNEQFF; CDR3 DNA: TGCAGTGCCCAGACGAGATACTCCTACAATGAGCAGTTCTTC
V gene: TRBV2; J gene: TRBJ2-3; D gene: NA; clone size: NA; CDR3 protein: CASGPRTDTQYF; CDR3 DNA: TGTGCCAGCGGTCCACGCACAGATACGCAGTATTTT
V gene: TRBV29-1; J gene: TRBJ2-3; D gene: NA; clone size: NA; CDR3 protein: CTSRGPRTDTQYF; CDR3 DNA: TGCACCTCGAGGGGTCCCCGCACAGATACGCAGTATTTT
V gene: TRBV15; J gene: TRBJ2-7; D gene: TRBD1; clone size: few; CDR3 protein: CATSRDRGSEQYF; CDR3 DNA: TGTGCCACCAGCAGGGACAGGGGGAGCGAGCAGTACTTC
V gene: TRBV7-8; J gene: TRBJ2-1; D gene: TRBD2; clone size: NA; CDR3 protein: CASSILAGGHEQFF; CDR3 DNA: TGTGCCAGCAGCATCCTAGCGGGGGGGCATGAGCAGTTCTTC
V gene: TRBV3-1; J gene: TRBJ1-1; D gene: NA; clone size: NA; CDR3 protein: CASSPQGFGTTEAFF; CDR3 DNA: TGTGCCAGCAGCCCGCAGGGGTTTGGGACTACTGAAGCTTTCTTT
V gene: TRBV7-9; J gene: TRBJ2-3; D gene: NA; clone size: NA; CDR3 protein: CASSLDSNTQYF; CDR3 DNA: TGTGCCAGCAGCCTGGACTCAAATACGCAGTATTTT
V gene: TRBV5-1; J gene: TRBJ2-5; D gene: TRBD1; clone size: NA; CDR3 protein: CASSFPTGDGETQYF; CDR3 DNA: TGCGCCAGCAGCTTTCCGACAGGGGATGGAGAGACCCAGTACTTC
V gene: TRBV4-2; J gene: TRBJ2-1; D gene: NA; clone size: few; CDR3 protein: CASSQGNALSSYNEQFF; CDR3 DNA: TGTGCCAGCAGCCAAGGGAACGCACTAAGCTCCTACAATGAGCAGTTCTTC
V gene: TRBV19; J gene: TRBJ2-5; D gene: NA; clone size: few; CDR3 protein: CASSAQGRETQYF; CDR3 DNA: TGTGCCAGTAGTGCACAGGGTCGGGAGACCCAGTACTTC
V gene: TRBV7-2; J gene: TRBJ1-2; D gene: NA; clone size: few; CDR3 protein: CASPEERGYTF; CDR3 DNA: TGTGCCTCGCCAGAGGAGAGGGGCTACACCTTC
V gene: TRBV6-5; J gene: TRBJ2-5; D gene: NA; clone size: NA; CDR3 protein: CASSYNPVRGETQYF; CDR3 DNA: TGTGCCAGCAGTTATAACCCTGTCAGGGGAGAGACCCAGTACTTC
V gene: TRBV20-1; J gene: TRBJ2-5; D gene: NA; clone size: many; CDR3 protein: CSASIWELETQYF; CDR3 DNA: TGCAGTGCTAGCATTTGGGAATTAGAGACCCAGTACTTC
V gene: TRBV29-1; J gene: TRBJ1-2; D gene: NA; clone size: few; CDR3 protein: CSVDREGYGYTF; CDR3 DNA: TGCAGCGTTGATCGGGAGGGCTATGGCTACACCTTC
V gene: TRBV5-5; J gene: TRBJ2-1; D gene: NA; clone size: few; CDR3 protein: CASSLGGDVSYNEQFF; CDR3 DNA: TGTGCCAGCAGCTTGGGCGGGGACGTCTCCTACAATGAGCAGTTCTTC
V gene: TRBV4-1; J gene: TRBJ2-1; D gene: TRBD2; clone size: NA; CDR3 protein: CASRPVGRGEKNEQFF; CDR3 DNA: TGCGCCAGCAGACCCGTGGGGCGGGGGGAAAAAAATGAGCAGTTCTTC
V gene: TRBV12-3/TRBV12-4; J gene: TRBJ2-5; D gene: TRBD1; clone size: NA; CDR3 protein: CASSGTGSQETQYF; CDR3 DNA: TGTGCCAGCTCAGGGACAGGGTCCCAAGAGACCCAGTACTTC
V gene: TRBV28; J gene: TRBJ2-7; D gene: NA; clone size: few; CDR3 protein: CASTWNGVEQYF; CDR3 DNA: TGTGCCAGCACCTGGAACGGAGTGGAGCAGTACTTC
V gene: TRBV7-9; J gene: TRBJ2-1; D gene: NA; clone size: many; CDR3 protein: CASSFGRLMRNEQFF; CDR3 DNA: TGTGCCAGCAGCTTTGGACGGCTAATGAGGAATGAGCAGTTCTTC